These T cell receptor beta chains were read from a single sample in a study of early T cells in non-severe SARS-CoV-2 infection. Using its own MiXCR run on the 5' RACE reads, TCRdb lists one record per CDR3 protein. The table has about 50,000 distinct CDR3 sequences, about 6% seen once. This material consisted of whole blood, taken at baseline. The receptors originated from an adult who was a healthcare worker with PCR-confirmed SARS-CoV-2 infection or an uninfected control (not recorded which). CDR3s include the opening cysteine and the closing phenylalanine or tryptophan. A D gene is named only where the DNA matches it firmly. Clone size appears in some rows only: once, few, many, or a class for an expanded clone.

-,TRBD2,TRBV19,TRBJ2-1,CASSIASGRRDEQFF,TGTGCCAGTAGTATCGCTAGCGGGAGAAGGGATGAGCAGTTCTTC
few,-,TRBV12-3/TRBV12-4,TRBJ1-1,CASTPWGVNTEAFF,TGTGCCAGCACCCCATGGGGAGTGAACACTGAAGCTTTCTTT
many,-,TRBV18,TRBJ2-7,CASSPRANYEQYF,TGTGCCAGCTCACCAAGGGCAAACTACGAGCAGTACTTC
few,TRBD2,TRBV7-2,TRBJ2-7,CASSLRREPYEQYF,TGTGCCAGCAGCTTGAGGCGGGAGCCCTACGAGCAGTACTTC
-,TRBD1,TRBV11-3,TRBJ2-3,CASSPGQGGDTQYF,TGTGCCAGCAGCCCAGGACAGGGTGGAGATACGCAGTATTTT
-,-,TRBV7-3,TRBJ1-1,CASKLWGASKAFF,TGTGCCAGCAAGCTATGGGGGGCAAGTAAAGCTTTCTTT
-,-,TRBV6-4,TRBJ2-7,CASSPESSYEQYF,TGTGCCAGCAGTCCGGAGAGCTCCTACGAGCAGTACTTC
-,-,TRBV2,TRBJ2-1,CASNRDLGEQFF,TGTGCCAGCAACCGGGACCTGGGCGAGCAGTTCTTC
-,-,TRBV24-1,TRBJ2-1,CATSDGDRSSYNEQFF,TGTGCCACCAGTGACGGCGACAGGAGCTCCTACAATGAGCAGTTCTTC
many,-,TRBV6-2/TRBV6-3,TRBJ2-5,CASSYGPGSTKETQYF,TGTGCCAGCAGTTACGGCCCAGGGTCCACAAAAGAGACCCAGTACTTC
-,TRBD1,TRBV3-1,TRBJ2-5,CASSHPIGQAETQYF,TGTGCCAGCAGCCATCCCATAGGACAGGCGGAGACCCAGTACTTC
many,-,TRBV4-2,TRBJ1-1,CASSQESGRSLGEAFF,TGTGCCAGCAGCCAAGAAAGCGGCAGGTCCCTGGGGGAAGCTTTCTTT
few,TRBD1,TRBV20-1,TRBJ1-2,CSAVQRDRSNYGYTF,TGCAGTGCTGTTCAACGGGACAGATCTAACTATGGCTACACCTTC
few,-,TRBV9,TRBJ2-1,CASSVRQSSYNEQFF,TGTGCCAGCAGCGTAAGACAGTCATCCTACAATGAGCAGTTCTTC
few,-,TRBV6-5,TRBJ2-1,CASSYRGEQFF,TGTGCCAGCAGTTACCGGGGTGAGCAGTTCTTC
few,TRBD1,TRBV6-1,TRBJ2-2,CASYNTGESNTGELFF,TGTGCCAGCTACAACACAGGGGAATCGAACACCGGGGAGCTGTTTTTT
many,-,TRBV19,TRBJ1-2,CASSMGEIGYGYTF,TGTGCCAGTAGTATGGGGGAGATTGGCTATGGCTACACCTTC
many,-,TRBV6-6,TRBJ1-2,CASLGRELNGYTF,TGTGCCAGCCTGGGCCGAGAACTAAATGGCTACACCTTC
few,TRBD2,TRBV29-1,TRBJ2-1,CSVGSGMNEQFF,TGCAGCGTTGGAAGCGGGATGAATGAGCAGTTCTTC
-,-,TRBV6-6,TRBJ1-1,CASTLIRGNTEAFF,TGTGCCAGCACCCTAATCAGGGGGAACACTGAAGCTTTCTTT
few,-,TRBV12-3/TRBV12-4,TRBJ2-2,CASSLGRTNTGELFF,TGTGCCAGCAGTTTAGGCCGGACGAACACCGGGGAGCTGTTTTTT